Below are 12 T cell receptor beta chains sequenced from a single sample in a study of PD-1 blockade in classical Hodgkin lymphoma. Profiled with immunoSEQ multiplex PCR; TCRdb holds only in-frame clones, not every one. Among about 96,000 clones listed, about 93% were seen once. Indicated time point: cycle 4 day 1 (C4D1), after more than 5 weeks of nivolumab. Every patient was affected by relapse after autologous stem cell transplantation, while exposure to brentuximab vedotin was not uniform. The specimen was peripheral blood mononuclear cells (PBMCs), collected before the fourth cycle of nivolumab. Receptors originate from a human donor with classical Hodgkin lymphoma.

J is TRBJ2-7 and V is TRBV7-5; the table's D gene call, TRBD2, was not cross checked with the DNA. TRBV7-5 counts as a pseudogene. The length of the CDR3 is 15 residues. CDR3 protein: CVGFRPGVRPYEQYF. CDR3 nucleotides: TGTGTCGGTTTCAGGCCGGGAGTGCGACCATACGAGCAGTACTTC.

This clone came up a few times. The CDR3 spells CASSMSGTGSPEAFF. CDR3 nucleotides: TGTGCCAGTAGTATGTCCGGGACAGGGAGTCCTGAAGCTTTCTTT. This chain connects TRBV19 to TRBJ1-1, with TRBD1 matching over 9 bases. V dropped 3 bases and J dropped 6; count of bases not matched to a gene: 8. From germline, CDR1 is LNHDA and CDR2 SQIVND (reference sequence). The CDR3 has 15 amino acids.

The V call is TRBV5-1, the J call TRBJ1-1; 7 bases align to TRBD1. Germline trimming cut 3 bases from V and 3 bases from J; bases unmatched to any gene: 14. The CDR3 runs to 17 residues. Germline-derived CDR1 and CDR2 are SGHRS and YFSETQ. In DNA form, the CDR3 reads TGCGCCAGCAGCTCGGCGGGACAGCCTTTCGCGGACACTGAAGCTTTCTTT. This encodes CASSSAGQPFADTEAFF. The full variable domain, rest sourced from reference TRBV5-1 and TRBJ1-1, is KAGVTQTPRYLIKTRGQQVTLSCSPISGHRSVSWYQQTPGQGLQFLFEYFSETQRNKGNFPGRFSGRQFSNSRSEMNVSTLELGDSALYLCASSSAGQPFADTEAFFGQGTRLTVV.

The chain joins TRBV27 to TRBJ2-7, with TRBD1 matching 7 bases. Germline V CDR1 and CDR2: MNHEY, SMNVEV (reference sequence). The CDR3 has 16 amino acids. V gave up 5 bases and J gave up 5 bases; unmatched junction bases: 15. Here the CDR3 DNA reads TGTGCCAGCAGTCCCAACAGGGGAATTTGGGGGAACGAGCAGTACTTC. Translating gives CASSPNRGIWGNEQYF.

This chain links TRBV9 with TRBJ2-7; the match to TRBD2 covers 7 bases. Germline loops: CDR1 SGDLS, CDR2 YYNGEE. V dropped 4 bases and J dropped 6; count of bases not matched to a gene: 7. The CDR3 spans 13 residues. In DNA, the CDR3 is TGTGCCAGCAGCCTGAGCGGGGTCGGCGAGCAGTACTTC. Protein: CASSLSGVGEQYF.

The gene calls are TRBV19 and TRBJ1-2; D is unclear. Deletions cut 0 bases from V and 3 bases from J, with 8 bases between. The germline CDR1 and CDR2 sequences are LNHDA and SQIVND (reference sequence). This CDR3 spans 14 amino acids. Here the CDR3 DNA reads TGTGCCAGTAGTATAGATGCCGGGTACTATGGCTACACCTTC. It encodes CASSIDAGYYGYTF. Together with reference TRBV19 and TRBJ1-2, the CDR3 gives the full variable domain: DGGITQSPKYLFRKEGQNVTLSCEQNLNHDAMYWYRQDPGQGLRLIYYSQIVNDFQKGDIAEGYSVSREKKESFPLTVTSAQKNPTAFYLCASSIDAGYYGYTFGSGTRLTVV.

The rearrangement uses TRBV27 and TRBJ1-4, with TRBD1 matching 8 bases. CDR3 length: 14 amino acids. J gave up 8 bases and V 6 bases, and 8 bases lay outside the gene matches. Germline V gene sequence: CDR1 MNHEY, CDR2 SMNVEV (reference sequence). This chain's CDR3 is CASRLTGGMEKLFF. The CDR3 DNA follows: TGTGCCAGCAGGTTAACAGGGGGAATGGAAAAACTGTTTTTT.

The J gene is TRBJ2-7, the V gene TRBV27; 7 bases are a match to TRBD1. The CDR3 runs 15 residues. Germline CDR1 and CDR2: MNHEY and SMNVEV (reference sequence). Unmatched junction bases numbered 9, after V lost 5 bases and J lost 2 bases. CDR3 residues: CASSRGQVTAYEQYF. CDR3 sequence (DNA): TGTGCCAGCAGTCGAGGACAGGTGACCGCCTACGAGCAGTACTTC.

The V call is TRBV6-5, the J call TRBJ2-7; D unclear. Germline V gene lookup returns CDR1 MNHEY and CDR2 SVGAGI. The CDR3 consists of 13 residues. V was clipped by 0 bases and J by 5 bases, with 8 bases between them. The CDR3 reads CASSYSMRHEQYF. In nucleotides, the CDR3 is TGTGCCAGCAGTTACTCGATGCGCCACGAGCAGTACTTC.

The J gene is TRBJ1-2, the V gene TRBV27; D is possibly TRBD1 (5 bases). The germline V gene has CDR1 MNHEY and CDR2 SMNVEV (reference sequence). This CDR3 comprises 14 residues. Trimming cost V 2 bases and J 6 bases, with 13 bases left between them. The CDR3 sequence is CASSLQRGTNGYTF. For the CDR3, the DNA is TGTGCCAGCAGTTTACAACGGGGCACCAATGGCTACACCTTC.

J is TRBJ2-3 and V is TRBV18, with 9 bases that match TRBD1. In germline, CDR1 is KGHSH, CDR2 LQKENI. This CDR3 has 15 amino acids. V dropped 3 bases and J dropped 1; count of bases not matched to a gene: 2. The CDR3 loop reads CASSPGQGRTDTQYF. CDR3 DNA sequence: TGTGCCAGCTCACCGGGACAGGGACGCACAGATACGCAGTATTTT.

The genes are TRBV21-1 and TRBJ2-7; whether TRBD2, the table's D call, matches the DNA was not checked. TRBV21-1 is a documented pseudogene. This CDR3 has 19 residues. The DNA of the CDR3 is TGTGCCAGCAGCAAAGAGATCGTACTAGCCAAACGAAGCTCCTACGAGCAGTACTTC. The encoded protein is CASSKEIVLAKRSSYEQYF.